The present entry profiles one T cell receptor beta chain with its context. The antigen remains unidentified. These data originate in a study of shared clonotypes between healthy human individuals. Regarding the study as a whole: Clonotype sharing among the donors was expected to vary with sequencing depth.

The CDR3 totals 12 residues. Germline-derived CDR1 and CDR2 are SGHRS and YFSETQ. Trimming took off 4 bases at V and 8 bases at J, with 10 bases between the two ends. The authors distributed each subset's genomic DNA evenly over several immunoSEQ plates. Source study methods: Junction-only sequences without quality scores were provided by ImmunoSEQ, so filtering was different. This table comes from immunoSEQ multiplex PCR, and its TCRdb copy is limited to in-frame clones, with some not included. The DNA gave D and trimming, while V, J and clone size come from that table. Of about half a million clones listed, 75% to 85% are singletons.

Sequenced material: PBMCs. The gene calls are TRBV5-1 and TRBJ2-1, with D hard to call. This clonotype was obtained from a woman aged 40 to 50 in good health. Some clones in this sample may be carry-over from other donors' samples. The CDR3 region has the DNA TGCGCCAGCAGCGAGAGCTTGGATGAGCAGTTCTTC. Protein product: CASSESLDEQFF.